These 14 T cell receptor beta chains were all obtained from the same sample, sequenced in a study of identical twins. TCRdb independently ran MiXCR on the 5' RACE reads; one entry per CDR3 protein. The table has about 720,000 distinct CDR3 sequences, approximately 9% seen once; the top ten hold roughly 0.9%. This sample was also put to use in a study of yellow fever vaccine responses in identical twins.

Sequenced sample: PBMCs. The source of these receptors is a woman under 30 in good health.

This chain's CDR3 is CASSQVFGRDRQETQYF. CDR3 bases: TGTGCCAGCAGCCAAGTCTTTGGTCGGGACAGGCAAGAGACCCAGTACTTC. The V and J genes are TRBV3-1 and TRBJ2-5, with 8 bases that match TRBD1. Trimming at V came to 1 base and at J to 2 bases, leaving 9 bases not matched to a gene. Germline V lookup: CDR1 LGHDT, CDR2 YNNKEL (reference sequence). The length of the CDR3 is 17 residues.

This clonotype was found many times. The V call is TRBV10-3, the J call TRBJ2-7; 10 bases map to TRBD1. Per the germline V gene, CDR1 is ENHRY and CDR2 is SYGVKD. J was trimmed by 5 bases and V by 7 bases; bases with no gene match: 8. The CDR3 covers 14 residues. The DNA of the CDR3 is TGTGCCATCACATCGGGACAGGGGTATGACGAGCAGTACTTC. Translation gives CAITSGQGYDEQYF.

V usage is TRBV12-3 or TRBV12-4 and J usage is TRBJ2-5, with D tentatively TRBD1 or TRBD2 (5 bases each). The CDR3 is made up of 15 amino acids. The ends were cut back, 7 bases at V and 4 bases at J, with 19 bases in the middle. CDR3 sequence (DNA): TGTGCCAGCACCCGAGGGGCGGATGGACGAGAGACCCAGTACTTC. This translates into CASTRGADGRETQYF.

This clonotype was seen many times. The chain joins TRBV24-1 to TRBJ2-5, with 9 bases fitting TRBD2. CDR1 is KGHDR and CDR2 is SFDVKD in the germline V gene. The V and J ends lost 6 bases and 5 bases, in that order; junction bases with no gene match: 9. This CDR3 region has 15 residues. CDR3 bases: TGTGCCACCAGTACACGGAGACTAGCGGAGGAGACCCAGTACTTC. Encoded protein: CATSTRRLAEETQYF.

This clonotype was detected only a few times. This chain uses TRBV20-1 with TRBJ2-1, with unresolved D. The CDR3 runs to 14 residues. CDR1 DFQATT and CDR2 SNEGSKA come from the germline V gene (reference sequence). Trimming removed 0 bases at V and 3 bases at J, with 9 bases between. CDR3 in amino acids: CSARDAINYNEQFF. For the CDR3, the DNA is TGCAGTGCTAGAGATGCGATCAACTACAATGAGCAGTTCTTC.

Ten or more counts support this clonotype. This chain links TRBV6-2 or TRBV6-3 with TRBJ2-7; 7 positions match TRBD2. This CDR3 is built from 14 residues. The trim removed 6 bases at V and 0 bases at J, leaving 5 bases unmatched. Germline V gene sequence: CDR1 MNHEY, CDR2 SVGEGT. The CDR3 protein is CASRLAASSYEQYF. The CDR3 DNA is TGTGCCAGCAGGCTAGCGGCTAGCTCCTACGAGCAGTACTTC.

This clonotype was picked up a small number of times. The V gene is TRBV6-5, the J gene TRBJ2-3, with D tentatively TRBD2 (6 bases). The CDR3 contains 13 residues. CDR1 and CDR2 from the germline V gene are MNHEY and SVGAGI. V lost 3 bases, J lost 11 bases, and 15 bases lay in between. Written as DNA, the CDR3 is TGTGCCAGCAGTTATCCGGAAGCGGGCAGGCAGTATTTT. Translation gives CASSYPEAGRQYF.

This clonotype was counted only a few times. The genes are TRBV12-3 or TRBV12-4 and TRBJ2-1; no reliable D call. Trimming shortened V by 3 bases and J by 3 bases, and 9 bases separated the two germline ends. This CDR3 is built from 14 residues. CDR3 sequence reads: CASSFGARYNEQFF. Written as DNA, the CDR3 is TGTGCCAGCAGTTTCGGCGCTCGCTACAATGAGCAGTTCTTC.

This clonotype has a handful of counts. The chain joins TRBV11-2 to TRBJ2-1; 9 nucleotides line up with TRBD2. V was clipped by 3 bases and J by 5 bases; unmatched bases: 14. Germline lookup yields CDR1 SGHAT and CDR2 FQNNGV. The CDR3 runs 18 residues. CDR3 loop: CASSFRPPFAGGNNEQFF. The CDR3 coding sequence is TGTGCCAGCAGCTTCCGACCCCCCTTCGCGGGAGGGAACAATGAGCAGTTCTTC.

The V gene is TRBV15, the J gene TRBJ2-5; the D gene could be TRBD1 or TRBD2 (6 bases each). Per germline, CDR1 LNHNV and CDR2 YYDKDF (reference sequence). This CDR3 is 15 amino acids long. Deletions cut 1 base from V and 4 bases from J, with 13 bases between. The CDR3: CATSRAGAGRETQYF. The CDR3 DNA follows: TGTGCCACCAGCAGAGCGGGGGCCGGGAGAGAGACCCAGTACTTC. Full variable domain (missing parts from reference TRBV15 and TRBJ2-5): DAMVIQNPRYQVTQFGKPVTLSCSQTLNHNVMYWYQQKSSQAPKLLFHYYDKDFNNEADTPDNFQSRRPNTSFCFLDIRSPGLGDTAMYLCATSRAGAGRETQYFGPGTRLLVL.

There are a few counts of this clonotype. This chain links TRBV27 with TRBJ2-1; D is tentatively TRBD1 or TRBD2 (6 bases each). V lost 2 bases and J 8 bases, leaving 16 bases between the germline ends. Germline-derived CDR1 and CDR2 are MNHEY and SMNVEV (reference sequence). This CDR3 has 15 residues. CDR3 residues: CASSLVEGVSDEQFF. DNA for the CDR3: TGTGCCAGCAGTTTAGTGGAGGGGGTTTCGGATGAGCAGTTCTTC.

The gene calls are TRBV5-4 and TRBJ2-1; possibly TRBD1 or TRBD2 for D (6 bases each). V shed 4 bases and J shed 7 bases, with 15 bases lying between them. This CDR3 has 14 amino acids. Germline V CDR1 and CDR2: SGHNT, YYREEE (reference sequence). CDR3 sequence (DNA): TGTGCCAGCAGCACACAGGGACTTTCTAATGAGCAGTTCTTC. Translated: CASSTQGLSNEQFF.

This clonotype was recorded at least ten times. This chain uses TRBV24-1 with TRBJ2-2; D assignment may be TRBD1 or TRBD2 (6 bases each). V shed 10 bases and J shed 4 bases, with 9 bases lying between them. The CDR3 totals 12 residues. Germline lookup yields CDR1 KGHDR and CDR2 SFDVKD. The CDR3 region is CATGGSTGELFF. The CDR3, as DNA: TGTGCCACAGGGGGGAGCACCGGGGAGCTGTTTTTT.

This clonotype was found many times. This chain links TRBV20-1 with TRBJ1-2, with TRBD1 matching 8 bases. The CDR3 consists of 15 residues. The germline V gene has CDR1 DFQATT and CDR2 SNEGSKA (reference sequence). V trimming: 2 bases; J trimming: 6 bases; junction bases outside the gene matches: 11. The CDR3: CSARTGFTGGHGYTF. CDR3 coding DNA: TGCAGTGCTAGAACGGGATTCACAGGGGGGCATGGCTACACCTTC.